This T cell receptor beta chain was obtained from a study of regulatory T cells in long-lasting Graves disease. This clonotype was found a few times. The CDR3 extends over 15 amino acids. J gave up 1 base and V 6 bases, and 5 bases lay outside the gene matches. From germline, CDR1 is SEHNR and CDR2 FQNEAQ (reference sequence). This sample's time point: persistent/refractory GD, antithyroid drugs over 5 years with positive TRAb. Researchers made the TCR library from RNA that was extracted from PBMCs. Diagnoses of Graves' disease were made by American Thyroid Association guidelines. One endocrinology department in Xi'an, China, was where patients came from. For TCR beta, libraries came from iRepertoire HTBI primers and Arm-PCR of CDR3 regions. From the multiplex PCR reads, TCRdb called clonotypes with MiXCR, one entry per CDR3 protein. In the table there are approximately 400,000 distinct CDR3 sequences, around 20% of which are singletons.

Source: peripheral blood mononuclear cells (PBMCs), taken when the disease was refractory, from a patient treated with antithyroid drugs. The V and J genes are TRBV7-9 and TRBJ2-5; 10 bases map to TRBD1. The clonotype was recovered from a female donor with Graves disease. The CDR3 DNA reads as TGTGCCAGCAGTGCGGGGACAGGGGTCCAAGAGACCCAGTACTTC. It encodes CASSAGTGVQETQYF.